Presented here are 6 T cell receptor beta chains from one specimen sequenced in a study of blood T cell repertoires in COVID-19 (dated by TCRdb to about 2020). Libraries were constructed by the immunoSEQ multiplex PCR assay. TCRdb re-hosts the immuneACCESS table, in-frame sequences only. Its copies lack some clones; in the studies checked, an unresolved V gene accounts for under half of them, and the cause for the rest is not known. The sample table holds some 300,000 clones, of which 88% were seen once. Clones ranked in the top ten supply 1% of the sample. The sequenced sample consisted of PBMCs or T cells enriched from blood (not recorded which). The receptors shown here come from a woman aged 25 to 45 who had recovered from COVID-19.

DNA for the CDR3: TGTGCCAGCAGCGAGGACAGGGGGGCCTACGAGCAGTACTTC. Encoded protein: CASSEDRGAYEQYF. The chain joins TRBV9 to TRBJ2-7; 10 bases line up with TRBD1. Germline CDR1 is SGDLS and CDR2 is YYNGEE. V gave up 3 bases and J gave up 2 bases; unmatched junction bases: 2. This CDR3 has 14 residues.

The rearrangement uses TRBV6-5 and TRBJ2-7; 13 nucleotides align to TRBD2. V dropped 8 bases and J dropped 2; count of bases not matched to a gene: 0. Looked up from germline, CDR1 is MNHEY and CDR2 is SVGAGI. This CDR3 has 13 residues. DNA for the CDR3: TGTGCCAGCGGGACTAGCGGGGCCTACGAGCAGTACTTC. This gives the protein CASGTSGAYEQYF.

The CDR3 is CASSGDRGTDTQYF. CDR3 in DNA: TGTGCCAGCAGTGGGGACCGGGGGACAGATACGCAGTATTTT. V and J are TRBV2 and TRBJ2-3; tentatively, D is TRBD2 (6 bases). Germline lookup yields CDR1 SNHLY and CDR2 FYNNEI. This CDR3 spans 14 amino acids. Between the trimmed V and J ends, which lost 4 bases and 3 bases, there was a span of 11 bases.

The rearrangement joins TRBV11-3 to TRBJ2-3, with 12 nucleotides matching TRBD2. The V gene end was trimmed by 3 bases and the J gene end by 9 bases; junction bases not matched to a gene: 7. The CDR3 is 15 residues long. The germline gives CDR1 SGHNT, CDR2 YENEEA. The CDR3 here is CASSLASGGAGTQYF. The CDR3 DNA sequence: TGTGCCAGCAGCTTGGCTAGCGGGGGGGCAGGGACGCAGTATTTT.

This clone was counted a single time. The chain combines TRBV9 with TRBJ1-1; 7 bases align to TRBD1. CDR3 length: 12 residues. With V trimmed by 3 bases and J by 4 bases, 0 bases remained unmatched. Germline values: CDR1 SGDLS, CDR2 YYNGEE. The CDR3 DNA reads TGTGCCAGCAGCGGGACAGGCACTGAAGCTTTCTTT. Its protein is CASSGTGTEAFF.

The CDR3 reads CASSVDSGNQPQHF. CDR3 sequence (DNA): TGTGCCAGCAGCGTAGACTCGGGCAATCAGCCCCAGCATTTT. This rearrangement joins TRBV9 to TRBJ1-5; D unresolved. V was cut by 0 bases and J by 2 bases, with 6 bases left in between. Germline assignment: CDR1 SGDLS and CDR2 YYNGEE. The CDR3 extends over 14 amino acids. Full variable domain (outside the CDR3, taken from reference TRBV9 and TRBJ1-5): DSGVTQTPKHLITATGQRVTLRCSPRSGDLSVYWYQQSLDQGLQFLIQYYNGEERAKGNILERFSAQQFPDLHSELNLSSLELGDSALYFCASSVDSGNQPQHFGDGTRLSIL.